This passage covers 10 T cell receptor beta chains from one sample sequenced in a study of T cell responses to AZD1222 COVID-19 vaccine. Data came from immunoSEQ multiplex PCR; TCRdb stores just in-frame clones and leaves some out. This table holds some 100,000 clones, around 90% found once. Source: peripheral blood, taken 28 days after the second AZD1222 dose. Receptors originate from an adult who received the AZD1222 COVID-19 vaccine.

The V call is TRBV5-1, the J call TRBJ1-3; 8 positions match TRBD1. The V segment lost 7 bases and the J segment 0 bases; nucleotides outside the gene matches: 3. Germline V gives CDR1 SGHRS, CDR2 YFSETQ. The CDR3 extends over 14 amino acids. The CDR3 sequence is CASGQGHSGNTIYF. CDR3 sequence (DNA): TGCGCCAGCGGACAGGGTCACTCTGGAAACACCATATATTTT.

The J gene is TRBJ2-7, the V gene TRBV6-1; unclear D gene. The CDR3 spans 15 residues. Germline values: CDR1 MNHNS, CDR2 SASEGT. With 2 bases removed from V and 3 bases from J, the gap between germline ends came to 14 bases. The CDR3 DNA sequence: TGTGCCAGCAGTGAAAGGCTAGGGCTCAACTACGAGCAGTACTTC. It is translated as CASSERLGLNYEQYF.

The rearrangement joins TRBV28 to TRBJ1-1, with 8 nucleotides matching TRBD1. Losses at the gene ends were 1 base for V and 4 bases for J; bases not matched to a gene: 2. Germline V gene sequence: CDR1 MDHEN, CDR2 SYDVKM. The CDR3 has 14 residues. The CDR3 sequence: CASSLYRGITEAFF. CDR3 nucleotides: TGTGCCAGCAGTTTATACAGGGGGATCACTGAAGCTTTCTTT.

V gene TRBV18 combines with J gene TRBJ1-2; a possible D gene is TRBD1 (5 bases). Germline lookup yields CDR1 KGHSH and CDR2 LQKENI. V was trimmed by 0 bases and J by 0 bases, leaving 8 bases between them. The CDR3 spans 15 residues. CDR3 bases: TGTGCCAGCTCACCACCTGGGGGTTCTAACTATGGCTACACCTTC. As protein: CASSPPGGSNYGYTF.

The CDR3 loop is CASSSPYREDTGELFF. CDR3 DNA: TGTGCCAGCAGTTCCCCCTACAGGGAGGACACCGGGGAGCTGTTTTTT. The J gene is TRBJ2-2, the V gene TRBV28; D may be TRBD1 or TRBD2 (6 bases each). The CDR3 totals 16 residues. The V end lost 4 bases, the J end lost 3 bases, and 15 bases lay between the germline ends. Per germline, CDR1 MDHEN and CDR2 SYDVKM.

The V call is TRBV3-1 (or the pseudogene TRBV3-2), the J call TRBJ1-3, with D uncertain. V was shortened by 6 bases and J by 0 bases, with 9 bases between the two germline ends. This CDR3 contains 14 residues. Germline values: CDR1 LGHDT, CDR2 YNNKEL (reference sequence). CDR3 DNA sequence: TGTGCCAGCAGGCGTGGGGTCTCTGGAAACACCATATATTTT. Its translation: CASRRGVSGNTIYF.

The chain employs TRBV3-1 (or the pseudogene TRBV3-2) and TRBJ2-1, with 11 positions matching TRBD2. Germline loops: CDR1 LGHDT, CDR2 YNNKEL (reference sequence). CDR3 length: 14 amino acids. V shed 4 bases and J 12 bases; nucleotides not matched to a gene: 8. CDR3 sequence reads: CASSRLAGGSGQFF. The CDR3 DNA reads as TGTGCCAGCAGCCGGCTAGCGGGAGGCTCAGGGCAGTTCTTC.

The chain recombines TRBV11-2 with TRBJ1-2; D gene ambiguous. Germline assignment: CDR1 SGHAT and CDR2 FQNNGV. The CDR3 covers 14 residues. Trimming pared 1 base from V and 2 bases from J, leaving 8 bases between. The CDR3 spells CASSLGSRNYGYTF. CDR3 DNA: TGTGCCAGCAGCTTAGGTAGCAGAAACTATGGCTACACCTTC.

The rearrangement joins TRBV3-1 (or the pseudogene TRBV3-2) to TRBJ1-4; D gene unclear. Germline V CDR1 and CDR2: LGHDT, YNNKEL (reference sequence). The CDR3 is 14 residues long. The V end lost 3 bases, the J end lost 5 bases, and 10 bases lay between the germline ends. The CDR3 coding sequence is TGTGCCAGCAGCCACGGACGGTACAATGAAAAACTGTTTTTT. Its protein product is CASSHGRYNEKLFF.

CDR3 in DNA: TGTGCCAGCTCACCATCGGGGCTTCAGCCCCAGCATTTT. Its protein is CASSPSGLQPQHF. The gene calls are TRBV18 and TRBJ1-5, with D maybe TRBD1 (5 bases). This CDR3 comprises 13 residues. From germline, CDR1 is KGHSH and CDR2 LQKENI. V was pared by 2 bases and J by 6 bases, with 8 bases between.